This TCR beta chain was recorded in a study of CD8+CD57+ T cells in acquired aplastic anemia. About the research overall: Sorted CD4+ and CD8+ cells gave a mean 3.2 ug DNA, range about 0.19 to 27.4 ug.

The germline V gene encodes CDR1 LNHNV and CDR2 YYDKDF (reference sequence). Trimming stripped 4 bases from V and 6 bases from J, with 15 bases between. The CDR3 sequence is 14 residues long. To note about this clonotype: The antigen remains unidentified.

The patients chosen for sequencing had shown expansion of CD8+CD57+ cells (detected by flow cytometry). Patients had undergone no therapy by the time their blood was sampled. Profiling that covered TCR beta VDJ and CDR3 relied on genomic DNA as its template. MiXCR, applied by TCRdb to the reads, yields one record per CDR3 protein. This table has some 180,000 distinct CDR3 sequences, around 50% appearing once. Study-level findings and limits: It was found that nearly 30 CD8+ CDR3 sequences were shared between patients and controls.

The source material was sorted CD4+, CD8+, or CD8+CD57+ T cells (not recorded which) from PBMCs. The rearrangement joins TRBV15 to TRBJ1-1, with D possibly TRBD1 on 5 matching bases. This sequence originates from a human donor with aplastic anemia. The CDR3 DNA sequence: TGTGCCACCAGCACGGGGGGTCTTGCCGCTGAAGCTTTCTTT. This gives the protein CATSTGGLAAEAFF.